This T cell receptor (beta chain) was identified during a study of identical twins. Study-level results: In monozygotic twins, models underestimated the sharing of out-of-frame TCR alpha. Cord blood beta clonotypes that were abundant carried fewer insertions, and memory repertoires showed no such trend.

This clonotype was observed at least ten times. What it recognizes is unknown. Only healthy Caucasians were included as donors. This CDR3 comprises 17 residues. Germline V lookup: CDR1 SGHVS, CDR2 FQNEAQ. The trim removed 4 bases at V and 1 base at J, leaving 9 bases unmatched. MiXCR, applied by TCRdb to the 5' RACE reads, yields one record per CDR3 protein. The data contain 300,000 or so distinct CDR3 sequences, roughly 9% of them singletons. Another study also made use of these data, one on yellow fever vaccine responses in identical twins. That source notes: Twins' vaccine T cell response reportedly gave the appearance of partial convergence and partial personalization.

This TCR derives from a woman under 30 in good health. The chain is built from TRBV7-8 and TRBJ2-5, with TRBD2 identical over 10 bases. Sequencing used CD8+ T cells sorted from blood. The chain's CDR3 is CASSSSIAGGIQETQYF. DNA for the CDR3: TGTGCCAGCAGCTCTTCAATAGCGGGAGGAATCCAAGAGACCCAGTACTTC.